The clone carrying this T cell receptor beta chain was seen a handful of times. What it binds is not known. The CDR3 is made up of 15 amino acids. Germline-derived CDR1 and CDR2 are SEHNR and FQNEAQ (reference sequence). V gave up 5 bases and J gave up 7 bases; unmatched junction bases: 7. This sample is part of a study of CD8 T cells in ankylosing spondylitis. Points from the study as a whole: Fewer than ten highly homologous variants made up a TCR beta motif that seemed to typify ankylosing spondylitis blood. Disease-associated clones were reportedly significantly overrepresented in matched ankylosing spondylitis synovial fluid. CD8+ by phenotype, disease-linked clones were relatively rare in peripheral blood.

Libraries for TCR beta were made by quantitative 5'-RACE with molecular barcodes. MiXCR, applied by TCRdb to the 5' RACE reads, yields one record per CDR3 protein. The repertoire has 150,000 to 200,000 distinct CDR3 sequences, about a third of them found once; the top ten carry 4.5% to 6%. The sequenced material came from synovial fluid, either unsorted or a sorted T cell fraction (not recorded which). J is TRBJ2-1 and V is TRBV7-9, with TRBD2 identical over 11 bases. This receptor was obtained from a male donor with ankylosing spondylitis. The CDR3 protein is CASSATGTSGNEQFF. DNA of the CDR3: TGTGCCAGCAGCGCCACCGGGACTAGCGGAAATGAGCAGTTCTTC.